These T cell receptor beta chains were read from a single sample in a study of cytotoxic CD8 clonotypes in ibrutinib-treated CLL. The protocol was immunoSEQ multiplex PCR, while the TCRdb copy is restricted to in-frame clones and leaves out a portion. The profile shows around 140,000 clones, 80% of them singletons. This sample comprised PBMCs, obtained after 36 months of ibrutinib treatment. These receptors originate from a human donor with chronic lymphocytic leukemia. Both conserved end residues are part of each CDR3. A D gene is named only where the DNA matches it firmly. Size values are once, few and many counts, or a class for expanded clones, and some rows have none.

J: TRBJ1-4; size: NA; V: TRBV10-3; D: NA; CDR3: CAISGGGFEKLFF; DNA: TGTGCCATCAGTGGGGGTGGATTTGAAAAACTGTTTTTT
J: TRBJ2-7; size: NA; V: TRBV6-1; D: TRBD1; CDR3: CASSLTGGSYEQYF; DNA: TGTGCCAGCAGCCTAACAGGGGGCAGCTACGAGCAGTACTTC
J: TRBJ1-2; size: few; V: TRBV5-1; D: NA; CDR3: CASSLAQGNGYTF; DNA: TGCGCCAGCAGCTTGGCACAGGGCAACGGCTACACCTTC
J: TRBJ2-7; size: NA; V: TRBV10-3; D: NA; CDR3: CAIRGFYEQYF; DNA: TGTGCCATCAGGGGGTTCTACGAGCAGTACTTC
J: TRBJ1-2; size: NA; V: TRBV29-1; D: NA; CDR3: CSVTRNVGGRPTNYGYTF; DNA: TGCAGCGTGACCCGAAATGTTGGGGGGCGCCCAACTAACTATGGCTACACCTTC
J: TRBJ1-4; size: NA; V: TRBV7-9; D: NA; CDR3: CASSPLTGRVVEKLFF; DNA: TGTGCCAGCAGTCCATTGACGGGCAGGGTCGTCGAAAAACTGTTTTTT
J: TRBJ2-1; size: NA; V: TRBV7-9; D: TRBD2; CDR3: CASSASGGARNEQFF; DNA: TGTGCCAGCAGCGCGAGCGGGGGGGCCCGGAATGAGCAGTTCTTC
J: TRBJ1-2; size: NA; V: TRBV2; D: NA; CDR3: CASSVGGAYGYTF; DNA: TGTGCCAGCAGTGTTGGGGGTGCCTATGGCTACACCTTC
J: TRBJ1-2; size: few; V: TRBV5-6; D: NA; CDR3: CASSSTPLYGYTF; DNA: TGTGCCAGCAGCTCGACACCACTCTATGGCTACACCTTC
J: TRBJ1-5; size: NA; V: TRBV6-6; D: NA; CDR3: CASSYRLIGQPQHF; DNA: TGTGCCAGCAGTTACAGATTAATTGGTCAGCCCCAGCATTTT
J: TRBJ2-2; size: NA; V: TRBV4-1; D: NA; CDR3: CASSQSWQEGNTGELFF; DNA: TGCGCCAGCAGCCAAAGTTGGCAGGAGGGGAACACCGGGGAGCTGTTTTTT
J: TRBJ1-6; size: NA; V: TRBV18; D: TRBD1; CDR3: CASSPGQGDSPLHF; DNA: TGTGCCAGCTCACCCGGACAGGGCGACTCACCCCTCCACTTT
J: TRBJ1-2; size: NA; V: TRBV25-1; D: TRBD1; CDR3: CASSDTMPGQNYGYTF; DNA: TGTGCCAGCAGTGATACTATGCCGGGACAGAACTATGGCTACACCTTC
J: TRBJ1-2; size: NA; V: TRBV7-9; D: NA; CDR3: CASSSGAGRANYGYTF; DNA: TGTGCCAGCAGCTCCGGGGCTGGGCGGGCTAACTATGGCTACACCTTC
J: TRBJ2-7; size: NA; V: TRBV6-1; D: NA; CDR3: CASSEGIWYEQYF; DNA: TGTGCCAGCAGTGAAGGAATTTGGTACGAGCAGTACTTC
J: TRBJ1-1; size: NA; V: TRBV7-6; D: NA; CDR3: CASSPSARNTEAFF; DNA: TGTGCCAGCAGCCCCTCTGCGAGAAACACTGAAGCTTTCTTT
J: TRBJ2-4; size: NA; V: TRBV11-2; D: NA; CDR3: CASSLDAGRSVCF; DNA: TGTGCCAGCAGCTTAGATGCGGGAAGGTCGGTATGCTTC
J: TRBJ1-2; size: NA; V: TRBV5-1; D: NA; CDR3: CASGHRNGYTF; DNA: TGCGCCAGCGGACACAGAAATGGCTACACCTTC
J: TRBJ2-5; size: NA; V: TRBV4-1; D: TRBD1; CDR3: CASSRWGQGEETQYF; DNA: TGCGCCAGCAGCCGCTGGGGACAGGGAGAAGAGACCCAGTACTTC
J: TRBJ2-2; size: few; V: TRBV27; D: NA; CDR3: CASSLDWFGELFF; DNA: TGTGCCAGCAGCCTGGACTGGTTCGGGGAGCTGTTTTTT
J: TRBJ1-3; size: NA; V: TRBV4-1; D: NA; CDR3: CASSQDSRTPSGNTIYF; DNA: TGCGCCAGCAGCCAAGATTCAAGGACCCCCTCTGGAAACACCATATATTTT
J: TRBJ1-2; size: NA; V: TRBV30; D: NA; CDR3: CAWSVGGARPYGYTF; DNA: TGTGCCTGGAGTGTAGGAGGAGCGAGGCCCTATGGCTACACCTTC
J: TRBJ1-4; size: NA; V: TRBV5-1; D: NA; CDR3: CASSWATNEKLFF; DNA: TGCGCCAGCAGTTGGGCAACTAATGAAAAACTGTTTTTT
J: TRBJ1-5; size: NA; V: TRBV2; D: NA; CDR3: CASSGNSNQPQHF; DNA: TGTGCCAGCAGTGGTAATAGCAATCAGCCCCAGCATTTT
J: TRBJ1-6; size: NA; V: TRBV18; D: TRBD1; CDR3: CASSPGTGVYSPLHF; DNA: TGTGCCAGCTCACCAGGGACAGGGGTTTATTCACCCCTCCACTTT
J: TRBJ1-5; size: NA; V: TRBV4-1; D: NA; CDR3: CASSQDRPGNQPQHF; DNA: TGCGCCAGCAGCCAAGATCGTCCTGGCAATCAGCCCCAGCATTTT
J: TRBJ2-6; size: NA; V: TRBV10-3; D: NA; CDR3: CAISDRISGANVLTF; DNA: TGTGCCATCAGTGACCGTATATCTGGGGCCAACGTCCTGACTTTC
J: TRBJ2-1; size: NA; V: TRBV29-1; D: TRBD1; CDR3: CSGSTGQGYNEQFF; DNA: TGCAGCGGGTCAACGGGACAGGGCTACAATGAGCAGTTCTTC
J: TRBJ1-2; size: NA; V: TRBV7-9; D: NA; CDR3: CASRRQSLIYGYTF; DNA: TGTGCCAGCAGGAGACAGAGCCTCATCTATGGCTACACCTTC
J: TRBJ2-7; size: once; V: TRBV10-2; D: NA; CDR3: CASSARDSRPSYEQYF; DNA: TGCGCCAGCAGTGCGAGGGACTCTCGCCCCTCCTACGAGCAGTACTTC
J: TRBJ1-1; size: many; V: TRBV5-4; D: NA; CDR3: CASSLGVGAGITEAFF; DNA: TGTGCCAGCAGCTTGGGTGTTGGGGCAGGGATCACTGAAGCTTTCTTT
J: TRBJ2-5; size: once; V: TRBV14; D: TRBD2; CDR3: CASSQDRTSGSQETQYF; DNA: TGTGCCAGCAGCCAAGATCGGACTAGCGGGAGCCAAGAGACCCAGTACTTC
J: TRBJ2-3; size: few; V: TRBV11-3; D: TRBD2; CDR3: CASSAYQGGSTDTQYF; DNA: TGTGCCAGCAGCGCATATCAGGGAGGGAGCACAGATACGCAGTATTTT
J: TRBJ1-3; size: NA; V: TRBV6-1; D: NA; CDR3: CASSEQGGSTIYF; DNA: TGTGCCAGCAGTGAACAGGGTGGAAGCACCATATATTTT
J: TRBJ2-1; size: few; V: TRBV19; D: NA; CDR3: CASSRSYYSYNEQFF; DNA: TGTGCCAGTAGTAGGTCTTACTACTCCTACAATGAGCAGTTCTTC
J: TRBJ2-3; size: NA; V: TRBV5-6; D: TRBD2; CDR3: CASSLGPTSGRTYTQYF; DNA: TGTGCCAGCAGCTTGGGACCAACTAGCGGGAGGACGTATACGCAGTATTTT
J: TRBJ1-2; size: NA; V: TRBV19; D: NA; CDR3: CASSRPLKNGYTF; DNA: TGTGCCAGTAGTAGGCCCCTCAAAAATGGCTACACCTTC
J: TRBJ1-5; size: few; V: TRBV6-1; D: NA; CDR3: CASSELVSPQHF; DNA: TGTGCCAGCAGTGAGTTGGTGTCGCCCCAGCATTTT
J: TRBJ2-5; size: NA; V: TRBV2; D: NA; CDR3: CASRVHRQETQYF; DNA: TGTGCCAGCAGAGTTCACAGACAAGAGACCCAGTACTTC
J: TRBJ2-5; size: NA; V: TRBV28; D: NA; CDR3: CASSSPVSGTQYF; DNA: TGTGCCAGCAGTTCCCCCGTGAGTGGGACCCAGTACTTC
J: TRBJ2-3; size: NA; V: TRBV7-9; D: TRBD2; CDR3: CASSQVGGIDRDTQYF; DNA: TGTGCCAGCAGCCAGGTCGGGGGGATAGATCGGGATACGCAGTATTTT
J: TRBJ2-2; size: NA; V: TRBV5-5; D: TRBD2; CDR3: CASSAGTSGGTTGELFF; DNA: TGTGCCAGCAGCGCCGGGACTAGCGGAGGAACTACCGGGGAGCTGTTTTTT
J: TRBJ2-1; size: NA; V: TRBV9; D: TRBD2; CDR3: CASSATSGLYNEQFF; DNA: TGTGCCAGCAGCGCCACTAGCGGGTTATACAATGAGCAGTTCTTC
J: TRBJ2-1; size: NA; V: TRBV29-1; D: NA; CDR3: CSVENRVGNEQFF; DNA: TGCAGCGTTGAGAACAGGGTGGGAAATGAGCAGTTCTTC
J: TRBJ1-2; size: once; V: TRBV28; D: NA; CDR3: CASRNPADIYGYTF; DNA: TGTGCCAGCAGAAACCCGGCCGACATCTATGGCTACACCTTC
J: TRBJ2-5; size: NA; V: TRBV5-1; D: TRBD1; CDR3: CASENGQGETQYF; DNA: TGCGCCAGCGAAAACGGACAGGGAGAGACCCAGTACTTC
J: TRBJ1-5; size: NA; V: TRBV5-6; D: NA; CDR3: CASSPQGLGSNQPQHF; DNA: TGTGCCAGCAGCCCTCAGGGCCTGGGTAGCAATCAGCCCCAGCATTTT
J: TRBJ2-1; size: NA; V: TRBV4-2; D: TRBD1; CDR3: CASSQAYRDRAYNEQFF; DNA: TGTGCCAGCAGCCAAGCATACCGGGACAGGGCCTACAATGAGCAGTTCTTC
J: TRBJ1-1; size: NA; V: TRBV7-9; D: TRBD1; CDR3: CASSLGTGDVNTEAFF; DNA: TGTGCCAGCAGCTTAGGGACAGGGGATGTGAACACTGAAGCTTTCTTT
J: TRBJ2-5; size: NA; V: TRBV29-1; D: TRBD1; CDR3: CSVLKGARETQYF; DNA: TGCAGCGTTCTAAAGGGGGCTAGGGAGACCCAGTACTTC
J: TRBJ1-4; size: NA; V: TRBV5-1; D: NA; CDR3: CASSLVGNEKLFF; DNA: TGCGCCAGCAGCCTTGTGGGTAATGAAAAACTGTTTTTT
J: TRBJ1-1; size: many; V: TRBV6-6; D: NA; CDR3: CATSRDRNTEAFF; DNA: TGTGCCACTAGCCGAGACAGGAACACTGAAGCTTTCTTT
J: TRBJ2-2; size: NA; V: TRBV7-9; D: TRBD2; CDR3: CASSLGSGRDTGELFF; DNA: TGTGCCAGCAGCCTGGGGAGCGGGAGGGACACCGGGGAGCTGTTTTTT
J: TRBJ2-7; size: NA; V: TRBV30; D: NA; CDR3: CAWSRTLYEQYF; DNA: TGTGCCTGGAGTCGGACCCTCTACGAGCAGTACTTC
J: TRBJ2-7; size: NA; V: TRBV18; D: NA; CDR3: CASSPSGPYEQYF; DNA: TGTGCCAGCTCACCATCGGGACCCTACGAGCAGTACTTC
J: TRBJ2-1; size: NA; V: TRBV27; D: TRBD2; CDR3: CASSFPAGNEQFF; DNA: TGTGCCAGCAGTTTCCCAGCGGGGAATGAGCAGTTCTTC
J: TRBJ2-7; size: few; V: TRBV11-2; D: NA; CDR3: CASSRIPRDRGHYEQYF; DNA: TGTGCCAGCAGCCGAATCCCCCGCGACAGAGGACACTACGAGCAGTACTTC